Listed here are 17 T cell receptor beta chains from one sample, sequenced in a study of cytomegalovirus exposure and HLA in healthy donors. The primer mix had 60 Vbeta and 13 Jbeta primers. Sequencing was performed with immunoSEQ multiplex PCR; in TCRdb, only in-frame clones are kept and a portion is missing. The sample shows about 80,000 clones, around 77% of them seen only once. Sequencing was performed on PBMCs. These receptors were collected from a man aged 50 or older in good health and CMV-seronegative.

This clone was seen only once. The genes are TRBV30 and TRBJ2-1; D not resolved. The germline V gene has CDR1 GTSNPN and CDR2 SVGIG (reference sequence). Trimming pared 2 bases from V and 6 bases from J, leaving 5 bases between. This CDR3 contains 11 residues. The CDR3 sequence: CAWSNSNEQFF. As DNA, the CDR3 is TGTGCCTGGAGTAATAGCAATGAGCAGTTCTTC.

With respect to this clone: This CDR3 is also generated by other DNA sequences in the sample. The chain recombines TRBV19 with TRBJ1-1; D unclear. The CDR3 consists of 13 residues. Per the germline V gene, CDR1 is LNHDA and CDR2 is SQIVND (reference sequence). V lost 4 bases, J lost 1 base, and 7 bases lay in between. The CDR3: CASSSQANTEAFF. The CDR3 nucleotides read TGTGCCAGTAGTAGCCAGGCGAACACTGAAGCTTTCTTT.

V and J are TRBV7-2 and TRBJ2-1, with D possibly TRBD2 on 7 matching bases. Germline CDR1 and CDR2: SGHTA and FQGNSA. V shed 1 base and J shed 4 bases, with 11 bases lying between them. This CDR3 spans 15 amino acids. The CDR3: CASSLVGGAYNEQFF. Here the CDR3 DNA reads TGTGCCAGCAGCTTAGTGGGGGGGGCTTACAATGAGCAGTTCTTC.

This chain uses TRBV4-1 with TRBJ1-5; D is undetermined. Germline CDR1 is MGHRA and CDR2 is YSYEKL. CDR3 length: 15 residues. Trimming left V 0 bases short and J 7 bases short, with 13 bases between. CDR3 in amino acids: CASSQESTGGQPQHF. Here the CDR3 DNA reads TGCGCCAGCAGCCAAGAATCCACCGGAGGCCAGCCCCAGCATTTT.

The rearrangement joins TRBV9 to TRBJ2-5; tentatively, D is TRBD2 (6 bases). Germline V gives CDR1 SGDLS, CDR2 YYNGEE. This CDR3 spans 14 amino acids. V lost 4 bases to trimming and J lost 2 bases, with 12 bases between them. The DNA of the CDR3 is TGTGCCAGCAGCCCTTGGGGAGGACAAGAGACCCAGTACTTC. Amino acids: CASSPWGGQETQYF.

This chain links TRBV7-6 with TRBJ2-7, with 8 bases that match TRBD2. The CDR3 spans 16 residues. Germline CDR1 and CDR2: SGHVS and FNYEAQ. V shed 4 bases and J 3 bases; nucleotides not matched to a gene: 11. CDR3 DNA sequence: TGTGCCAGCAGCTATGGGGAGGCCGGGACTAGCTACGAGCAGTACTTC. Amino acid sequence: CASSYGEAGTSYEQYF.

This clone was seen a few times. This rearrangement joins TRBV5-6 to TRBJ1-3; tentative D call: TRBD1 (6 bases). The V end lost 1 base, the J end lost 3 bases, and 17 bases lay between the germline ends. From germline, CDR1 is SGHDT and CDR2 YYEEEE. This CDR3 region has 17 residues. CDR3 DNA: TGTGCCAGCAGCTTGCAATCCTCAGGGGCAGATGGAAACACCATATATTTT. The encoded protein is CASSLQSSGADGNTIYF.

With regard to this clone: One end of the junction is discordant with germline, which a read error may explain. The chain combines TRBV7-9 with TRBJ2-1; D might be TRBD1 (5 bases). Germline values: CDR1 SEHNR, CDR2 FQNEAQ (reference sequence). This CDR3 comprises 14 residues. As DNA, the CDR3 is TGTTCCAGCAGCGCTACAGGTTGGGGCAATGAGCAGTTCTTC. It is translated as CSSSATGWGNEQFF.

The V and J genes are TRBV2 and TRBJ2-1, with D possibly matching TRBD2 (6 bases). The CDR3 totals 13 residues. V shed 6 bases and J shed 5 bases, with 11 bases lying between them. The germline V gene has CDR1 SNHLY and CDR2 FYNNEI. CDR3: CASRTGTDNEQFF. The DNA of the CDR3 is TGTGCCAGCAGGACCGGGACTGACAATGAGCAGTTCTTC. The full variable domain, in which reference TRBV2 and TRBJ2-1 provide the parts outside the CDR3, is EPEVTQTPSHQVTQMGQEVILRCVPISNHLYFYWYRQILGQKVEFLVSFYNNEISEKSEIFDDQFSVERPDGSNFTLKIRSTKLEDSAMYFCASRTGTDNEQFFGPGTRLTVL.

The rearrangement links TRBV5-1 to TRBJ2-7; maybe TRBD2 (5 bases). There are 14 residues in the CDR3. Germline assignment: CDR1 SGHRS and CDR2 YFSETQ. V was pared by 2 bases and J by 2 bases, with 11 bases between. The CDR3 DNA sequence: TGCGCCAGCAGCTTTTCCGGGAAAACCTACGAGCAGTACTTC. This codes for CASSFSGKTYEQYF.

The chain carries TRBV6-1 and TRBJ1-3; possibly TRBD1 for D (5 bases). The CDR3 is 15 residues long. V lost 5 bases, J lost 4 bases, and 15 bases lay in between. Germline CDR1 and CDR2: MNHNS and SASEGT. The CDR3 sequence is CASSSAGGSGNTIYF. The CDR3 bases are TGTGCCAGCAGTTCCGCGGGGGGATCGGGAAACACCATATATTTT.

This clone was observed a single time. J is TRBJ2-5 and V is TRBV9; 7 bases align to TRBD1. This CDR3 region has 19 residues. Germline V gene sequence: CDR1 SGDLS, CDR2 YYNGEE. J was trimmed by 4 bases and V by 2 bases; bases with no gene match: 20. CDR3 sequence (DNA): TGTGCCAGCAGCGTGAGTGGAGATTCCCGACGACAGGGCGGAGAGACCCAGTACTTC. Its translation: CASSVSGDSRRQGGETQYF.

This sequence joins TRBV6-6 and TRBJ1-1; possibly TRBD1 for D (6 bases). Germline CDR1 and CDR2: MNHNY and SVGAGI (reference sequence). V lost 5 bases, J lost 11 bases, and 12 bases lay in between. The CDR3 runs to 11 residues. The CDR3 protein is CASSQQGRAFF. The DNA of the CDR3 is TGTGCCAGCAGTCAACAGGGTCGGGCTTTCTTT.

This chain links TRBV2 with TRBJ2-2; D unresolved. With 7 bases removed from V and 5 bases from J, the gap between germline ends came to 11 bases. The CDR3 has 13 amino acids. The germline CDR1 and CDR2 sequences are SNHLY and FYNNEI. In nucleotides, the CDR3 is TGTGCCAGCACCTCTTTCGGTACCGGGGAGCTGTTTTTT. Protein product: CASTSFGTGELFF.

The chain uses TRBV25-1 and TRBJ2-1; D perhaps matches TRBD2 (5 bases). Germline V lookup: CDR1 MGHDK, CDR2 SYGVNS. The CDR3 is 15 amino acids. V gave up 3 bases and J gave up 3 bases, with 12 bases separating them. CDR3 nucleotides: TGTGCCAGCAGTGAGGCGGGTAAAGACTACAATGAGCAGTTCTTC. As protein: CASSEAGKDYNEQFF.

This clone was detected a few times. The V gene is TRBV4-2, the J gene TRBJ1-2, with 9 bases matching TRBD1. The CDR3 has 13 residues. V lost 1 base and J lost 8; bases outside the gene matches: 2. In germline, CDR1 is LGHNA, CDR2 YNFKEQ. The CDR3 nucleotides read TGTGCCAGCAGCCAAGGGGACAGGGAAGGCTACACCTTC. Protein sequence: CASSQGDREGYTF.

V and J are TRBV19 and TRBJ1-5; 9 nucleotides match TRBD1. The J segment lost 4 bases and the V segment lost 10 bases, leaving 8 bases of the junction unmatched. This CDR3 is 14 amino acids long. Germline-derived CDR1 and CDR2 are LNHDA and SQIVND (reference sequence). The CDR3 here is CAIGGQGGNQPQHF. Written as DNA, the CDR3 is TGTGCCATAGGGGGACAGGGAGGGAATCAGCCCCAGCATTTT.